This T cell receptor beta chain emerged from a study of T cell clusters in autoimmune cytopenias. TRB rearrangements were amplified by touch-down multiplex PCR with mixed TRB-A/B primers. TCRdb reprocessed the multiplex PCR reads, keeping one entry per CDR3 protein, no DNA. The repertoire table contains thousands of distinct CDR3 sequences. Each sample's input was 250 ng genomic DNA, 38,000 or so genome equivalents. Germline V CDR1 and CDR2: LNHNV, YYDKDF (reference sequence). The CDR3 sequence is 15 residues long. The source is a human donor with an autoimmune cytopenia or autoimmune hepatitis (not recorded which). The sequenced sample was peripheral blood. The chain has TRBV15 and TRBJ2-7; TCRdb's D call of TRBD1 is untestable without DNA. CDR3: CATSLDRGAIYEQYF.